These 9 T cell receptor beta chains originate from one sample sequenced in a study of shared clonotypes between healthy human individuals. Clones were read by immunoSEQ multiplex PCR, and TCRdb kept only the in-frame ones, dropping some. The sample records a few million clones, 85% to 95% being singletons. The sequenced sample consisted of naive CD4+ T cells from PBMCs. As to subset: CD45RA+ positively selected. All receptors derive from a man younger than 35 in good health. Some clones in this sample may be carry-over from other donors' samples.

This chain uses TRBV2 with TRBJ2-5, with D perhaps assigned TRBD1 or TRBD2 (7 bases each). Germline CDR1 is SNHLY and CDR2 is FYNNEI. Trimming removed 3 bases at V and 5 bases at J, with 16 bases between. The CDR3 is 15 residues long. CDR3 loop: CASSEESGGGETQYF. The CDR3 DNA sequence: TGTGCCAGCAGTGAGGAGTCAGGGGGGGGTGAGACCCAGTACTTC.

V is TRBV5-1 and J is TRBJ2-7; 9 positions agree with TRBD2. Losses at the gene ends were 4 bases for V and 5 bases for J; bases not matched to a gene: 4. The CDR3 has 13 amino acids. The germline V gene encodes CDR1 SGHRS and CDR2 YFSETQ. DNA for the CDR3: TGCGCCAGCAGCGACCTAGCGGGAAACGAGCAGTACTTC. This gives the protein CASSDLAGNEQYF.

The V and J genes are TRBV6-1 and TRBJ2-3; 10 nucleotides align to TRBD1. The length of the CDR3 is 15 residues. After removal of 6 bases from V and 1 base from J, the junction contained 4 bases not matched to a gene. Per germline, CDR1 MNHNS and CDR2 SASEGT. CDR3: CASSDRGPGTDTQYF. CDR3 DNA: TGTGCCAGCAGCGACAGGGGGCCAGGCACAGATACGCAGTATTTT.

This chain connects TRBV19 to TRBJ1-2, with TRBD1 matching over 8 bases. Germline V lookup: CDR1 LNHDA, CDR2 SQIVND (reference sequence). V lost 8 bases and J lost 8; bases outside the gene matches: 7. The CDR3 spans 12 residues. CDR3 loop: CASGDRKGGYTF. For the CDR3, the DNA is TGTGCCAGTGGGGACAGGAAGGGGGGCTACACCTTC.

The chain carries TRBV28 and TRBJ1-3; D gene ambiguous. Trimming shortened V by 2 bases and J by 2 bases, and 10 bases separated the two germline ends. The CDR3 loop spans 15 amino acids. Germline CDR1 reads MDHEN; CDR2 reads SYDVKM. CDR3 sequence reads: CASSLQRTPGNTIYF. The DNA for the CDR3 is TGTGCCAGCAGTTTACAGAGGACGCCTGGAAACACCATATATTTT.

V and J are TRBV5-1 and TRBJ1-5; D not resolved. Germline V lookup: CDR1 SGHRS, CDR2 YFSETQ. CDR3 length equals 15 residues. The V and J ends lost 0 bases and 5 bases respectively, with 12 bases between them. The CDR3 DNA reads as TGCGCCAGCAGCTTGGATGGAGGGTTGGATCAGCCCCAGCATTTT. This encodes CASSLDGGLDQPQHF. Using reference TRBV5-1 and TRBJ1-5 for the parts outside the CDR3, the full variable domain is KAGVTQTPRYLIKTRGQQVTLSCSPISGHRSVSWYQQTPGQGLQFLFEYFSETQRNKGNFPGRFSGRQFSNSRSEMNVSTLELGDSALYLCASSLDGGLDQPQHFGDGTRLSIL.

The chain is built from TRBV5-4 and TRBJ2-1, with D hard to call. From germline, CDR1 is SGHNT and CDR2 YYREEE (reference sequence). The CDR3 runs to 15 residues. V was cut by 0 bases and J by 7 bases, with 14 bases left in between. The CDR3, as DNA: TGTGCCAGCAGCTTGGCTACGGTTGGCTCTAATGAGCAGTTCTTC. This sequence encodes CASSLATVGSNEQFF.

CDR3 sequence: CAISGRLVEQYF. CDR3 nucleotides: TGTGCCATCAGTGGACGATTGGTAGAGCAGTACTTC. The chain uses TRBV10-3 and TRBJ2-7; unclear D gene. The V gene lost 4 bases and the J gene lost 7 bases, with 11 bases spanning the gap. The CDR3 runs to 12 residues. Germline V gene sequence: CDR1 ENHRY, CDR2 SYGVKD.

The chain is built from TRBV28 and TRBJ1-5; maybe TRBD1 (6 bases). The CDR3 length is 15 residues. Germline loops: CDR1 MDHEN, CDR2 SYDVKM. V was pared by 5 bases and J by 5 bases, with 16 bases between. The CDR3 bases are TGTGCCAGCAGTGGGGACAATGCCTGGGATCAGCCCCAGCATTTT. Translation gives CASSGDNAWDQPQHF.